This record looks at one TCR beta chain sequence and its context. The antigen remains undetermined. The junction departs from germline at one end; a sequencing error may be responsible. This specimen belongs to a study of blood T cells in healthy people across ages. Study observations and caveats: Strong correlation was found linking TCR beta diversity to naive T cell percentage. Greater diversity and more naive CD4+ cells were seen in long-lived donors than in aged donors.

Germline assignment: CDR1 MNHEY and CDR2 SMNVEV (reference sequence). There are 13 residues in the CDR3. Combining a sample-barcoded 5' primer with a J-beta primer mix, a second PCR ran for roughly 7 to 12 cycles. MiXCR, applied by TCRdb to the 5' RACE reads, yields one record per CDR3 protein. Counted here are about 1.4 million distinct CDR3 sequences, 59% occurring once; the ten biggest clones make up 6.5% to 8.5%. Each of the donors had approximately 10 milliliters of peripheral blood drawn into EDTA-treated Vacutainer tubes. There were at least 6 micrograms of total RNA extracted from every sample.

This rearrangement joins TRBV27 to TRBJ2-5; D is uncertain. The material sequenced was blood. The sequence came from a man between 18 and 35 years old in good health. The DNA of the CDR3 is TGTGCCAGCAAGCCCCCAGCTCAAGGGACCCAGTACTTC. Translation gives CASKPPAQGTQYF.